This TCR beta chain was recorded in a study of vaccination and CD4 T cells after COVID-19. The Oncomine TCR Beta short-read assay sequenced DNA from cultured CD4+ T cells. TCRdb reprocessed the PCR reads with MiXCR, giving one entry per CDR3 protein. The sample holds about 10,000 distinct CDR3 sequences, under 80% seen once. The treatment was: approximately nine-day PBMC culture with coronavirus spike peptide pools or control peptides (ViraFEST assay). In the case of this clonotype: Its matching antigen is unknown.

V lost 3 bases, J lost 0 bases, and 1 base stayed unmatched. The CDR3 is 14 amino acids. Looked up from germline, CDR1 is DFQATT and CDR2 is SNEGSKA (reference sequence). The chain recombines TRBV20-1 with TRBJ2-2, with TRBD1 matching over 7 bases. The sequencing sample was made of CD4+ T cells from blood, cultured in vitro. The receptor comes from a human donor who had recovered from COVID-19. The CDR3 DNA reads as TGCAGTGCTAGCGGGACAGCGAACACCGGGGAGCTGTTTTTT. Its translation: CSASGTANTGELFF.